This TCR beta chain was documented in a study of PD-1 blockade in classical Hodgkin lymphoma. Background on the study: Patients were treated with nivolumab at 3 mg/kg, and this was given intravenously every 2 weeks.

The method was immunoSEQ multiplex PCR; TCRdb's version includes in-frame clones alone and lacks a portion of them. The data contain some 64,000 clones, approximately 88% of them singletons. Patients all relapsed after autologous stem cell transplantation, and there was variation in brentuximab vedotin exposure. The sequence was obtained from a human donor with classical Hodgkin lymphoma. The material sequenced was peripheral blood mononuclear cells (PBMCs), taken at baseline.

CDR3 sequence (DNA): TGTGCCAGCAGTTACTGGTCGGGGGTTGGGACTGAAGCTTTCTTT. Its translation is CASSYWSGVGTEAFF. This chain uses TRBV6-6 with TRBJ1-1, with D perhaps matching TRBD1 (5 bases). The CDR3 spans 15 residues. From germline, CDR1 is MNHNY and CDR2 SVGAGI (reference sequence). Deletions cut 1 base from V and 5 bases from J, with 14 bases between.